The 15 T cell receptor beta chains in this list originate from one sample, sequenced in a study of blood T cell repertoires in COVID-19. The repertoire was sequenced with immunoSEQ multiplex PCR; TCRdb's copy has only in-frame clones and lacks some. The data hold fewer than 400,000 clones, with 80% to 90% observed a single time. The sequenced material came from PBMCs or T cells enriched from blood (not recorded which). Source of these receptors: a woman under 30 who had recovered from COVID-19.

The CDR3 reads CASSRGGLLAGVSYEQYF. The CDR3 nucleotides are TGTGCCAGCAGCCGGGGAGGGTTACTAGCGGGAGTATCGTACGAGCAGTACTTC. The chain is built from TRBV7-2 and TRBJ2-7; 11 bases are shared with TRBD2. The CDR3 spans 18 residues. The germline V gene has CDR1 SGHTA and CDR2 FQGNSA. V shed 5 bases and J 4 bases; nucleotides not matched to a gene: 16.

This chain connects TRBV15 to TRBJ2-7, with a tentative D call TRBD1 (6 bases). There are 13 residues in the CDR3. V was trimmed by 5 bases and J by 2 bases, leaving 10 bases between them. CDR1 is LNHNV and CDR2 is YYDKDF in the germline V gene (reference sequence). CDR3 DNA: TGTGCCACCAGCCCACGGACAGCCTACGAGCAGTACTTC. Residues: CATSPRTAYEQYF.

CDR3 residues: CASSVVSGERGTQYF. The CDR3 DNA reads TGTGCCAGCAGCGTAGTTAGCGGGGAACGTGGTACGCAGTATTTT. The chain is built from TRBV9 and TRBJ2-3; 8 positions match TRBD2. The CDR3 consists of 15 residues. Germline-derived CDR1 and CDR2 are SGDLS and YYNGEE. J lost 8 bases, V lost 0 bases, and 8 bases had no gene match.

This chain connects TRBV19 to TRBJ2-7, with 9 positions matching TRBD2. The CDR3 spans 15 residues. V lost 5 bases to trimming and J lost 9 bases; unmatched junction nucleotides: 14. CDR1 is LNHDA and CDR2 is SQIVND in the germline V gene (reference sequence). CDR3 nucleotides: TGTGCCAGTAGTGACCGACTAGCGGACGTACCGGGGCAGTACTTC. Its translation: CASSDRLADVPGQYF.

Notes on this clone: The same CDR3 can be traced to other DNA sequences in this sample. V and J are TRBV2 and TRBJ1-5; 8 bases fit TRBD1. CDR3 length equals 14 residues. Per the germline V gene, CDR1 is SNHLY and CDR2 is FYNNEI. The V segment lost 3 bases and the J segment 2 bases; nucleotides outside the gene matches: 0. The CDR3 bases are TGTGCCAGCAGTGAGGGACAGGGCAATCAGCCCCAGCATTTT. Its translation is CASSEGQGNQPQHF.

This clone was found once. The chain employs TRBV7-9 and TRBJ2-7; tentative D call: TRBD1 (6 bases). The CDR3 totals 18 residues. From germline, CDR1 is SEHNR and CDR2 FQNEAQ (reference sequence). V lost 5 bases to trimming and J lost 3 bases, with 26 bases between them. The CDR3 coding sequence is TGTGCCAGCAGCCAGTATGGAACCCCACAGGGCACACTCTACGAGCAGTACTTC. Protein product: CASSQYGTPQGTLYEQYF.

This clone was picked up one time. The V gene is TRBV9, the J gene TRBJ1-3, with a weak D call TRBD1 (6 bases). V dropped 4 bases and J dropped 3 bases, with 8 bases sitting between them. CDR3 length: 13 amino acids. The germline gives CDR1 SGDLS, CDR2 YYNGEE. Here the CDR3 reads CASSPDSGNTIYF. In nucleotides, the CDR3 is TGTGCCAGCAGCCCGGACAGTGGAAACACCATATATTTT.

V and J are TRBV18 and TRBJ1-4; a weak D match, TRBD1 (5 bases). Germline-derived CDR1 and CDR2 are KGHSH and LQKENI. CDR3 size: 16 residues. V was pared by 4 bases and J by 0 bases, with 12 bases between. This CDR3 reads CASSLRQKATNEKLFF. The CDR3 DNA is TGTGCCAGCTCACTTCGACAGAAAGCAACTAATGAAAAACTGTTTTTT.

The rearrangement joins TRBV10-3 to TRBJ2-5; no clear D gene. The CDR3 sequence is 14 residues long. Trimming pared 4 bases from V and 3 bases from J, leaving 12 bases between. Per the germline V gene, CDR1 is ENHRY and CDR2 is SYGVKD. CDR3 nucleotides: TGTGCCATCAGTGTAAGTCTCGCAGAAGAGACCCAGTACTTC. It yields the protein CAISVSLAEETQYF.

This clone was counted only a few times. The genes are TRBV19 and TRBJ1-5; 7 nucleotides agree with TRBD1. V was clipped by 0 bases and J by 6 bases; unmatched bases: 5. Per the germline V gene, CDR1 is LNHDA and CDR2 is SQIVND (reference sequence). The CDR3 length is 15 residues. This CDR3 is CASSIDVAGGQPQHF. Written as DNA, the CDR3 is TGTGCCAGTAGTATAGATGTTGCAGGGGGTCAGCCCCAGCATTTT.

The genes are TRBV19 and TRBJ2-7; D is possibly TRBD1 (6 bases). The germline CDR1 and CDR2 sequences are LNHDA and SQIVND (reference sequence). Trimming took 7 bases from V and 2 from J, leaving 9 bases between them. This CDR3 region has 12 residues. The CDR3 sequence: CASKGETYEQYF. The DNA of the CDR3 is TGTGCCAGTAAGGGGGAGACCTACGAGCAGTACTTC.

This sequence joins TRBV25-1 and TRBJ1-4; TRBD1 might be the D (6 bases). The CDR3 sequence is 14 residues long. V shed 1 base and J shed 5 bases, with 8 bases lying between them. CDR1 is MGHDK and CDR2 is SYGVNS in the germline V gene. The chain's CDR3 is CASSELGTNEKLFF. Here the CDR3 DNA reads TGTGCCAGCAGTGAATTGGGGACAAATGAAAAACTGTTTTTT.

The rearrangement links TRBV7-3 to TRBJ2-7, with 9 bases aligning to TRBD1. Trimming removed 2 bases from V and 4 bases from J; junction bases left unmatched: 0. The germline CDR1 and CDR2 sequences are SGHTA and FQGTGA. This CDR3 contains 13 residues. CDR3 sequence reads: CASSLDRGYEQYF. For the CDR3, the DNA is TGTGCCAGCAGCTTAGACAGGGGGTACGAGCAGTACTTC.

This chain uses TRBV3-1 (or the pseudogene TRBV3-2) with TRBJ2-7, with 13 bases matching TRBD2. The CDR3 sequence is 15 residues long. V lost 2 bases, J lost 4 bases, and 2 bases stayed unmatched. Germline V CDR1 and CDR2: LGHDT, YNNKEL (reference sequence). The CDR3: CASSQPGLAGYEQYF. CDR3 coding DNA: TGTGCCAGCAGCCAACCGGGACTAGCGGGATACGAGCAGTACTTC.

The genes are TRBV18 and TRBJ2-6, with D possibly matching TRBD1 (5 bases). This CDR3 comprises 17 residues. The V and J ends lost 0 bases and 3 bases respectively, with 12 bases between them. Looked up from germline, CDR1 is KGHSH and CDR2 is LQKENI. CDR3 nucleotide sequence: TGTGCCAGCTCACCACCTAGTGTAAGGGGTGGGGCCAACGTCCTGACTTTC. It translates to CASSPPSVRGGANVLTF.